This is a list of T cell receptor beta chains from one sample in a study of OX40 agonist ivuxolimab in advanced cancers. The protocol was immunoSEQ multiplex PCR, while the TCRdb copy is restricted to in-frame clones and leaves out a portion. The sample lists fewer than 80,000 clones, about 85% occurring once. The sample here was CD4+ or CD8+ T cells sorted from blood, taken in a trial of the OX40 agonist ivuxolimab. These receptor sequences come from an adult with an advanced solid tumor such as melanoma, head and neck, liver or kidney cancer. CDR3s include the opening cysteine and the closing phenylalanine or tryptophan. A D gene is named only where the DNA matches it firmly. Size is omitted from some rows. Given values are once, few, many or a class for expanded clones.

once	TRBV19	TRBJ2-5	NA	CASSSILQETQYF	TGTGCCAGTAGTAGTATTTTGCAAGAGACCCAGTACTTC
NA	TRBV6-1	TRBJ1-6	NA	CASSKQYSDSPLHF	TGTGCCAGCAGTAAACAGTATTCGGATTCACCCCTCCACTTT
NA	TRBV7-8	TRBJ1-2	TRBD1	CASSLRDRPDYGYTF	TGTGCCAGCAGCTTAAGGGACAGACCCGACTATGGCTACACCTTC
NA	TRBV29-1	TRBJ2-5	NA	CSVEIPPETQYF	TGCAGCGTTGAAATCCCACCGGAGACCCAGTACTTC
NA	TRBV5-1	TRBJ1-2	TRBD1	CASSIQGAGYGYTF	TGCGCCAGCAGCATACAGGGGGCGGGGTATGGCTACACCTTC
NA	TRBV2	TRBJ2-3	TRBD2	CASIGGLAGMQYF	TGTGCCAGCATCGGGGGATTAGCGGGAATGCAGTATTTT
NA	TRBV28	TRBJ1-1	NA	CASSPSGRIMNTEAFF	TGTGCCAGCAGCCCTAGCGGTCGTATTATGAACACTGAAGCTTTCTTT
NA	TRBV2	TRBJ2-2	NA	CASSGRGFAGELFF	TGTGCCAGCAGTGGGAGGGGATTCGCCGGGGAGCTGTTTTTT
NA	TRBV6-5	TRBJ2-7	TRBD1	CASSYSGQGGEEQYF	TGTGCCAGCAGTTACAGTGGACAGGGGGGAGAAGAGCAGTACTTC
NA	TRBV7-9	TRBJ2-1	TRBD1	CASSLVGTGGDEQFF	TGTGCCAGCAGCTTAGTGGGGACAGGGGGCGATGAGCAGTTCTTC
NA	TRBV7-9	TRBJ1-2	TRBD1	CASSGPQGAFYGYTF	TGTGCCAGCAGCGGCCCACAGGGGGCTTTTTATGGCTACACCTTC
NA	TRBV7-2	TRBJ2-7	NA	CASSLGRGVQYF	TGTGCCAGCAGCTTAGGCCGAGGTGTGCAGTACTTC
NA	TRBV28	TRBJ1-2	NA	CASRGGRTYGYTF	TGTGCCAGCAGAGGGGGACGGACTTATGGCTACACCTTC
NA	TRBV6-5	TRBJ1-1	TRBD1	CASLSSTGGLAFF	TGTGCCAGCCTCTCCTCCACAGGGGGCTTGGCTTTCTTT
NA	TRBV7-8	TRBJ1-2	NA	CASSMFDSPYGYTF	TGTGCCAGCAGCATGTTCGACAGCCCCTACGGCTACACCTTC
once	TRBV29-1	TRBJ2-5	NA	CSVDPISDGTQYF	TGCAGCGTTGACCCTATTTCTGATGGGACCCAGTACTTC
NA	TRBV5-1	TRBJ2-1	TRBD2	CASSFLAGGPGAYNEQFF	TGCGCCAGCAGCTTCCTAGCGGGAGGGCCGGGGGCCTACAATGAGCAGTTCTTC
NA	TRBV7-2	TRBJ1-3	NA	CASSWTFYSSGNTIYF	TGTGCCAGCAGCTGGACTTTCTATTCCTCTGGAAACACCATATATTTT
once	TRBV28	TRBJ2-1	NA	CASLGTPGSYNEQFF	TGTGCCAGCCTGGGGACTCCCGGCTCCTACAATGAGCAGTTCTTC
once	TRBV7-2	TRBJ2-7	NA	CASSFGPSGDEQYF	TGTGCCAGCAGCTTTGGACCCTCGGGAGACGAGCAGTACTTC
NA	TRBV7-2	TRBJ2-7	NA	CASSPQEDEQYF	TGTGCCAGCAGCCCTCAGGAAGACGAGCAGTACTTC
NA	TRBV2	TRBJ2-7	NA	CATGAEPGPREQYF	TGTGCCACCGGCGCGGAACCGGGGCCTCGCGAGCAGTACTTC
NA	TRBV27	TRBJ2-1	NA	CASSPLTGHEQFF	TGTGCCAGCAGTCCCCTAACAGGCCATGAGCAGTTCTTC
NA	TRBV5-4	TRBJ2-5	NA	CASSAAGTIKETQYF	TGTGCCAGCAGTGCGGCGGGGACCATTAAAGAGACCCAGTACTTC
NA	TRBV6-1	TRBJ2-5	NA	CASSLQGGKETQYF	TGTGCCAGCTCCTTACAGGGGGGGAAAGAGACCCAGTACTTC
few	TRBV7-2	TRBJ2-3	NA	CASTIWGLSTDTQYF	TGTGCCAGCACTATTTGGGGGTTAAGCACAGATACGCAGTATTTT
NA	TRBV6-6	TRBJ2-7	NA	CASRTPGGMYEQYF	TGTGCCAGCAGAACCCCTGGTGGCATGTACGAGCAGTACTTC
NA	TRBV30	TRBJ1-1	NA	CAWSLTGTRRRGYTEAFF	TGTGCCTGGAGTCTCACGGGGACCAGGCGGAGAGGATACACTGAAGCTTTCTTT
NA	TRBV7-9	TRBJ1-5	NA	CASSINNQPQHF	TGTGCCAGCAGCATCAACAATCAGCCCCAGCATTTT
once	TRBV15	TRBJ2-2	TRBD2	CATSVTSNGPGELFF	TGTGCCACCAGCGTGACTAGCAATGGTCCCGGGGAGCTGTTTTTT
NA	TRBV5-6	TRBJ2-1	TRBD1	CASSSLGTGGLVSDEQFF	TGTGCCAGCAGCTCGCTGGGGACAGGGGGCCTCGTGAGCGATGAGCAGTTCTTC
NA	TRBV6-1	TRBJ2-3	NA	CASSQNSVSTDTQYF	TGTGCCAGCAGTCAGAACAGCGTTAGCACAGATACGCAGTATTTT
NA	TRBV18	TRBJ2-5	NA	CASSLPGTETQYF	TGTGCCAGCTCACTCCCTGGAACAGAGACCCAGTACTTC
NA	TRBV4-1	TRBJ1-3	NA	CASSQVRPSSGNTIYF	TGCGCCAGCAGCCAAGTTCGGCCGAGCTCTGGAAACACCATATATTTT
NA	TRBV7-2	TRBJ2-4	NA	CASSLRGRGPNIQYF	TGTGCCAGCAGCTTAAGGGGCAGGGGCCCCAACATTCAGTACTTC
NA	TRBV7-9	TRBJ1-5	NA	CASSPIGGQGNQPQHF	TGTGCCAGCAGCCCAATTGGGGGGCAAGGCAATCAGCCCCAGCATTTT
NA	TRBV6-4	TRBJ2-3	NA	CASSDSALSASTDTQYF	TGTGCCAGCAGTGACTCCGCTTTGAGCGCCTCCACAGATACGCAGTATTTT
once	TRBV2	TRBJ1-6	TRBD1	CASSATGLNSPLHF	TGTGCCAGCAGCGCGACAGGGCTAAATTCACCCCTCCACTTT
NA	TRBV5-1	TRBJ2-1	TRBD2	CASRLAGSSYNEQFF	TGCGCCAGCAGACTAGCGGGGAGCTCCTACAATGAGCAGTTCTTC
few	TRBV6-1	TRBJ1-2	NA	CASSEAAQFYGYTF	TGTGCCAGCAGTGAAGCAGCACAGTTCTATGGCTACACCTTC